The present TCR beta chain was sequenced within a study of vaccination effects on CD4 cells after COVID-19. Ahead of sequencing, the ViraFEST assay grew antigen-specific CD4+ T cells using viral peptide pools. Having been cultured for roughly 10 days, the cells underwent CD4+ T cell isolation. In the vaccine recipients, nucleocapsid antibodies were negative and there was no prior SARS-CoV-2 infection. Trimming removed 0 bases from V and 7 bases from J; junction bases left unmatched: 5. This CDR3 has 14 residues. Germline CDR1 reads SGHRS; CDR2 reads YFSETQ. Here immunoSEQ multiplex PCR was the method, and the copy in TCRdb shows in-frame clones only, minus some. The sample records roughly 41,000 clones, approximately 80% being singletons. In regard to this clone: Its specificity is not known.

The sequences come from CD4+ T cells from PBMCs cultured with HCoV-NL63 spike peptides, collected before COVID-19 vaccination. This chain uses TRBV5-1 with TRBJ1-2; TRBD1 matches at 8 bases. The source of this sequence is a human donor who received a COVID-19 vaccine. The CDR3 nucleotides are TGCGCCAGCAGCTTGGGGCCAGGGGGCCGTGGCTACACCTTC. Its protein is CASSLGPGGRGYTF.